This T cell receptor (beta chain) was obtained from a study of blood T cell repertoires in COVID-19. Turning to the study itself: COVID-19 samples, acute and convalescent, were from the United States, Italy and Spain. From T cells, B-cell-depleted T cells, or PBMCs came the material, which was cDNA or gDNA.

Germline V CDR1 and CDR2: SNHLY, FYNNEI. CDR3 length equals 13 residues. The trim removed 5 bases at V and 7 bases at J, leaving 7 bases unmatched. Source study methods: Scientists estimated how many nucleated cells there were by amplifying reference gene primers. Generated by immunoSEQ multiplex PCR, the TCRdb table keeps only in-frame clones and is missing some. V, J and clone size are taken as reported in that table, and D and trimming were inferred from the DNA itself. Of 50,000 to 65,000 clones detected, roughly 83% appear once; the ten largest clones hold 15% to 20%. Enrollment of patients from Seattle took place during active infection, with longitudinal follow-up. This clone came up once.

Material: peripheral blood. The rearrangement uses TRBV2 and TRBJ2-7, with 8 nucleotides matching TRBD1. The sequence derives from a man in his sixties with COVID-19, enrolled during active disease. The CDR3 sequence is CASSPQGAWEQYF. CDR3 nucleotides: TGTGCCAGCAGTCCTCAGGGGGCCTGGGAGCAGTACTTC.